Following are 28 T cell receptor beta chains from one sample sequenced in a study of cytomegalovirus exposure and HLA in healthy donors. PCR employed 60 Vbeta and 13 Jbeta primers. Assay: immunoSEQ multiplex PCR; the TCRdb copy retains only in-frame clones and omits some. Here the sample table reports about 170,000 clones. Sequencing used PBMCs. The receptors here all came from a woman aged 55-69 years in good health and CMV-seronegative.

J is TRBJ2-2 and V is TRBV12-5; D is unresolved. The V end lost 0 bases, the J end lost 1 base, and 24 bases lay between the germline ends. In germline, CDR1 is LGHNT, CDR2 FRNRAP. CDR3 size: 21 residues. The CDR3, as DNA: TGTGCTAGTGGTTTGGTAGGAAAGTCGTCCACAACACGACTGAACACCGGGGAGCTGTTTTTT. Translated, it gives CASGLVGKSSTTRLNTGELFF.

The J gene is TRBJ1-4, the V gene TRBV5-1, with D uncertain. Germline V gene sequence: CDR1 SGHRS, CDR2 YFSETQ. The CDR3 has 17 amino acids. V shed 4 bases and J shed 1 base, with 17 bases lying between them. The CDR3 DNA reads as TGCGCCAGCAGCGAGACTATTTTACCGCGAACTAATGAAAAACTGTTTTTT. Encoded protein: CASSETILPRTNEKLFF.

The V and J genes are TRBV6-6 and TRBJ1-2; tentative D call: TRBD1 (6 bases). The germline V and J ends were trimmed by 0 bases and 0 bases, with 8 bases remaining between them. The length of the CDR3 is 15 residues. Germline assignment: CDR1 MNHNY and CDR2 SVGAGI (reference sequence). The DNA of the CDR3 is TGTGCCAGCAGTTACTCGGACAGTCCTAACTATGGCTACACCTTC. The encoded protein is CASSYSDSPNYGYTF.

CDR3 region: CSANGQGLFF. DNA for the CDR3: TGCAGTGCTAATGGACAGGGTCTGTTTTTT. J is TRBJ1-4 and V is TRBV20-1, with 8 nucleotides matching TRBD1. Germline V gene sequence: CDR1 DFQATT, CDR2 SNEGSKA (reference sequence). J was trimmed by 14 bases and V by 4 bases; bases with no gene match: 3. This CDR3 has 10 amino acids.

This chain uses TRBV11-2 with TRBJ2-2, with 10 positions matching TRBD1. The CDR3 contains 17 residues. Germline V gives CDR1 SGHAT, CDR2 FQNNGV. The junction had 11 bases not matched to a gene; V was cut back by 5 bases and J by 5 bases. CDR3 sequence: CASSPRFRTGGTGELFF. The CDR3 DNA reads TGTGCCAGCAGCCCTCGCTTCCGGACAGGGGGTACCGGGGAGCTGTTTTTT.

The chain recombines TRBV5-4 with TRBJ1-6; TRBD1 aligns across 9 bases. This CDR3 has 15 amino acids. Germline trimming cut 3 bases from V and 10 bases from J; bases unmatched to any gene: 8. CDR1 is SGHNT, CDR2 YYREEE, per germline (reference sequence). The CDR3, as DNA: TGTGCCAGCAGCTCCCGGACAGGGGAGGGATCACCCCTCCACTTT. Translating it yields CASSSRTGEGSPLHF.

The gene calls are TRBV5-6 and TRBJ2-1, with 9 bases identical to TRBD1. This CDR3 has 15 residues. V lost 4 bases, J lost 7 bases, and 9 bases stayed unmatched. Germline CDR1 and CDR2: SGHDT and YYEEEE. The CDR3 reads CASSRDREPTNEQFF. CDR3 nucleotides: TGTGCCAGCAGCCGGGACAGGGAGCCTACTAATGAGCAGTTCTTC.

V is TRBV5-6 and J is TRBJ1-1; D perhaps matches TRBD1 (5 bases). This CDR3 comprises 16 residues. The V gene's germline CDR1 is SGHDT and CDR2 YYEEEE. With 2 bases removed from V and 3 bases from J, the gap between germline ends came to 17 bases. CDR3 sequence reads: CASSFPPADSHTEAFF. CDR3 DNA: TGTGCCAGCAGCTTTCCTCCAGCCGACAGCCACACTGAAGCTTTCTTT.

The CDR3 DNA follows: TGCGCCAGCAGCTTAAGACAGGGGGCAGAAAAACTGTTTTTT. Protein product: CASSLRQGAEKLFF. The rearrangement uses TRBV5-1 and TRBJ1-4; TRBD1 agrees at 10 bases. The CDR3 covers 14 residues. Looked up from germline, CDR1 is SGHRS and CDR2 is YFSETQ. The V segment lost 2 bases and the J segment 8 bases; nucleotides outside the gene matches: 3. Variable domain in full (rest from reference TRBV5-1 and TRBJ1-4): KAGVTQTPRYLIKTRGQQVTLSCSPISGHRSVSWYQQTPGQGLQFLFEYFSETQRNKGNFPGRFSGRQFSNSRSEMNVSTLELGDSALYLCASSLRQGAEKLFFGSGTQLSVL.

This chain joins TRBV7-2 and TRBJ1-5, with D possibly being TRBD1 (6 bases). The germline V gene has CDR1 SGHTA and CDR2 FQGNSA. With 5 bases removed from V and 7 bases from J, the gap between germline ends came to 21 bases. The CDR3 extends over 16 amino acids. The CDR3 nucleotides read TGTGCCAGCAGCCCCCAAACGGGGGGCGGAGGGCAGCCCCAGCATTTT. This translates into CASSPQTGGGGQPQHF.

The V and J genes are TRBV29-1 and TRBJ2-1; TRBD2 might be the D (5 bases). Germline V lookup: CDR1 SQVTM, CDR2 ANQGSEA. The CDR3 is made up of 12 amino acids. The V end lost 6 bases, the J end lost 6 bases, and 12 bases lay between the germline ends. The DNA for the CDR3 is TGCAGCGTAGAGAGGACTGCCAATGAGCAGTTCTTC. Protein: CSVERTANEQFF.

The J gene is TRBJ2-1, the V gene TRBV7-8, with a tentative D call TRBD2 (7 bases). Per the germline V gene, CDR1 is SGHVS and CDR2 is FQNEAQ. Trimming removed 5 bases at V and 14 bases at J, with 25 bases between. The CDR3 extends over 15 amino acids. This CDR3 reads CASSPAFRGARGKFF. CDR3 DNA: TGTGCCAGCAGCCCTGCGTTTCGGGGGGCCAGGGGAAAGTTCTTC.

This CDR3 reads CASSDVAGSGELFF. CDR3 nucleotide sequence: TGTGCCAGCAGCGACGTCGCCGGGTCCGGGGAGCTGTTTTTT. The chain links TRBV16 to TRBJ2-2; the D is unclear. Trimming shortened V by 5 bases and J by 6 bases, and 13 bases separated the two germline ends. Germline values: CDR1 KGHSY, CDR2 FQNENV. This CDR3 has 14 amino acids. Full variable domain (remainder filled in from reference TRBV16 and TRBJ2-2): GEEVAQTPKHLVRGEGQKAKLYCAPIKGHSYVFWYQQVLKNEFKFLISFQNENVFDETGMPKERFSAKCLPNSPCSLEIQATKLEDSAVYFCASSDVAGSGELFFGEGSRLTVL.

The V and J genes are TRBV5-1 and TRBJ1-3; 8 bases fit TRBD1. CDR3 length: 13 residues. Germline values: CDR1 SGHRS, CDR2 YFSETQ. Trimming at V came to 4 bases and at J to 6 bases, leaving 3 bases not matched to a gene. For the CDR3, the DNA is TGCGCCAGCAGCCCGGGACAGGAAAACACCATATATTTT. This translates into CASSPGQENTIYF.

The gene calls are TRBV7-9 and TRBJ2-1; TRBD1 matches at 8 bases. CDR1 and CDR2 (germline): SEHNR, FQNEAQ (reference sequence). The junction had 13 bases not matched to a gene; V was cut back by 4 bases and J by 5 bases. This CDR3 is 17 amino acids long. The CDR3 DNA sequence: TGTGCCAGCAGCTCATTAACAGGGGGGAGAATAGACAATGAGCAGTTCTTC. Amino acid sequence: CASSSLTGGRIDNEQFF.

The rearrangement joins TRBV11-2 to TRBJ1-1, with 10 bases fitting TRBD1. CDR3 length: 14 residues. Germline CDR1 is SGHAT and CDR2 is FQNNGV. J was trimmed by 7 bases and V by 5 bases; bases with no gene match: 7. This CDR3 reads CASSPDRGLHEAFF. DNA of the CDR3: TGTGCCAGCAGCCCGGACAGGGGGTTACATGAAGCTTTCTTT. Full variable domain (missing parts from reference TRBV11-2 and TRBJ1-1): EAGVAQSPRYKIIEKRQSVAFWCNPISGHATLYWYQQILGQGPKLLIQFQNNGVVDDSQLPKDRFSAERLKGVDSTLKIQPAKLEDSAVYLCASSPDRGLHEAFFGQGTRLTVV.

This chain links TRBV2 with TRBJ2-3, with a tentative D call TRBD1 (6 bases). Trimming shortened V by 4 bases and J by 2 bases, and 10 bases separated the two germline ends. The V gene's germline CDR1 is SNHLY and CDR2 FYNNEI. The CDR3 loop spans 14 amino acids. CDR3 protein: CASSVQGTTDTQYF. In DNA form, the CDR3 reads TGTGCCAGCAGTGTTCAGGGGACCACAGATACGCAGTATTTT.

This chain links TRBV19 with TRBJ2-7; unclear D gene. V lost 7 bases and J lost 2, with 15 bases in between. The germline V gene encodes CDR1 LNHDA and CDR2 SQIVND (reference sequence). This CDR3 contains 14 residues. The CDR3 reads CASTSVPGPYEQYF. The DNA for the CDR3 is TGTGCCAGTACCTCGGTCCCTGGGCCCTACGAGCAGTACTTC.

The CDR3 sequence: CASSQGVGRLSNYEQYF. The CDR3 DNA reads TGCGCCAGCAGCCAAGGTGTCGGGAGATTGTCCAACTACGAGCAGTACTTC. The chain combines TRBV4-1 with TRBJ2-7; tentative D call: TRBD2 (6 bases). The CDR3 sequence is 17 residues long. V lost 1 base and J lost 3, with 19 bases in between. Germline V CDR1 and CDR2: MGHRA, YSYEKL.

This sequence joins TRBV18 and TRBJ2-5; 8 positions match TRBD2. After removal of 0 bases from V and 7 bases from J, the junction contained 10 bases not matched to a gene. The CDR3 spans 16 residues. Germline V CDR1 and CDR2: KGHSH, LQKENI. The chain's CDR3 is CASSPPTSGGVGTQYF. DNA for the CDR3: TGTGCCAGCTCACCACCTACTAGCGGTGGGGTTGGGACCCAGTACTTC.

CDR3 bases: TGTGCCAGCAGTGCCAGGCGTTCCTACAATGAGCAGTTCTTC. Amino acid sequence: CASSARRSYNEQFF. V gene TRBV25-1 combines with J gene TRBJ2-1; D gene ambiguous. V shed 4 bases and J shed 1 base, with 8 bases lying between them. In germline, CDR1 is MGHDK, CDR2 SYGVNS. This CDR3 spans 14 amino acids. Combining the CDR3 with reference TRBV25-1 and TRBJ2-1 gives the whole variable domain EADIYQTPRYLVIGTGKKITLECSQTMGHDKMYWYQQDPGMELHLIHYSYGVNSTEKGDLSSESTVSRIRTEHFPLTLESARPSHTSQYLCASSARRSYNEQFFGPGTRLTVL.

The CDR3 DNA is TGTGCCAGAAGGACTAGCGGGATTAATGAGCAGTTCTTC. This translates into CARRTSGINEQFF. This chain uses TRBV2 with TRBJ2-1; 12 bases line up with TRBD2. Per the germline V gene, CDR1 is SNHLY and CDR2 is FYNNEI. This CDR3 region has 13 residues. The V gene end was trimmed by 9 bases and the J gene end by 7 bases; junction bases not matched to a gene: 4.

The chain couples TRBV5-1 to TRBJ2-4; 7 positions agree with TRBD1. With V trimmed by 0 bases and J by 9 bases, 9 bases remained unmatched. The CDR3 runs to 15 residues. From germline, CDR1 is SGHRS and CDR2 YFSETQ. The CDR3 loop reads CASSLGPGQAAIQYF. For the CDR3, the DNA is TGCGCCAGCAGCTTGGGCCCTGGACAGGCCGCCATTCAGTACTTC.

The genes are TRBV15 and TRBJ2-7, with 9 bases fitting TRBD2. Per the germline V gene, CDR1 is LNHNV and CDR2 is YYDKDF (reference sequence). This CDR3 comprises 15 residues. V gave up 6 bases and J gave up 3 bases; unmatched junction bases: 9. CDR3 sequence reads: CATRNPGLANYEQYF. The CDR3 nucleotides are TGTGCCACCAGAAACCCGGGACTAGCTAACTACGAGCAGTACTTC.

The chain employs TRBV6-1 and TRBJ1-3; D not certain. The CDR3 spans 14 residues. With 5 bases removed from V and 0 bases from J, the gap between germline ends came to 8 bases. Looked up from germline, CDR1 is MNHNS and CDR2 is SASEGT. This CDR3 is CASSHQASGNTIYF. The CDR3 DNA follows: TGTGCCAGCAGTCACCAGGCCTCTGGAAACACCATATATTTT.

This chain connects TRBV19 to TRBJ2-7, with a weak D call TRBD2 (6 bases). CDR1 and CDR2 (germline): LNHDA, SQIVND (reference sequence). Trimming removed 8 bases from V and 3 bases from J, with 14 bases in between. This CDR3 has 13 residues. The CDR3 is CASQRGGNYEQYF. The CDR3, as DNA: TGTGCCAGTCAAAGGGGCGGGAACTACGAGCAGTACTTC.

This chain connects TRBV5-6 to TRBJ2-5; D is possibly TRBD1 (6 bases). The J call is doubtful: the DNA matches TRBJ2-7 better. Germline CDR1 and CDR2: SGHDT and YYEEEE. The CDR3 runs to 15 residues. The CDR3 reads CASSGLGQGSYEQYF. CDR3 nucleotide sequence: TGTGCCAGCAGCGGCCTAGGGCAGGGGTCCTACGAGCAGTACTTC.

The chain recombines TRBV18 with TRBJ2-1, with TRBD2 matching 9 bases. The germline V gene has CDR1 KGHSH and CDR2 LQKENI. CDR3 length: 13 residues. V lost 5 bases to trimming and J lost 8 bases; unmatched junction nucleotides: 4. The CDR3 DNA is TGTGCCAGCTCAACCGGCGGGGGGGATGAGCAGTTCTTC. Its translation: CASSTGGGDEQFF.